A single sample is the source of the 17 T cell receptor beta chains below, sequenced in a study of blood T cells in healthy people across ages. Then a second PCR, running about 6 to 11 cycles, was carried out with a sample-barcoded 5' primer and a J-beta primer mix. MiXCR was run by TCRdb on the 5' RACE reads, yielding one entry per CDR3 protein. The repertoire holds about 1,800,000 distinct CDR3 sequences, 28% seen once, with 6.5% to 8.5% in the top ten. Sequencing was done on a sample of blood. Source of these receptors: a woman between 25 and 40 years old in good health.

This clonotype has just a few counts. Here the CDR3 DNA reads TGTGCCAGCAGCTTAGGTTCAGGGGGGCTATCGAACTCTGGGGCCAACGTCCTGACTTTC. The encoded protein is CASSLGSGGLSNSGANVLTF. The V call is TRBV7-9, the J call TRBJ2-6; tentative D call: TRBD1 (7 bases). Trimming stripped 1 base from V and 0 bases from J, with 19 bases between. The V gene's germline CDR1 is SEHNR and CDR2 FQNEAQ (reference sequence). CDR3 length: 20 residues.

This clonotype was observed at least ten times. CDR3 DNA sequence: TGTGCCAGCAGCGTAGACCACGGTGGGTACGAGCAGTACTTC. Amino acid sequence: CASSVDHGGYEQYF. This sequence joins TRBV9 and TRBJ2-7; D remains ambiguous. The CDR3 is 14 residues long. In germline, CDR1 is SGDLS, CDR2 YYNGEE. Trimming pared 0 bases from V and 4 bases from J, leaving 11 bases between.

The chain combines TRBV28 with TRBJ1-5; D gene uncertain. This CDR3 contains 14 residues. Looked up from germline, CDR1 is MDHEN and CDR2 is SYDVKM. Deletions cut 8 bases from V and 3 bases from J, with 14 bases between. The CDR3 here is CASGTTKPNQPQHF. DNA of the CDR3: TGTGCCAGCGGAACGACAAAACCCAATCAGCCCCAGCATTTT. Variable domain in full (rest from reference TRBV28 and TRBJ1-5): DVKVTQSSRYLVKRTGEKVFLECVQDMDHENMFWYRQDPGLGLRLIYFSYDVKMKEKGDIPEGYSVSREKKERFSLILESASTNQTSMYLCASGTTKPNQPQHFGDGTRLSIL.

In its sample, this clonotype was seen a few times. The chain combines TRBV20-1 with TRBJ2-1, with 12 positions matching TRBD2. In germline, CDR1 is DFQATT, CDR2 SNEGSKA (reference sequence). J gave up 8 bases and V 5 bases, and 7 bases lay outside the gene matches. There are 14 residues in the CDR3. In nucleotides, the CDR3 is TGCAGTGCTCTGACTAGCGGGAGTGGAGATGAGCAGTTCTTC. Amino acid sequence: CSALTSGSGDEQFF.

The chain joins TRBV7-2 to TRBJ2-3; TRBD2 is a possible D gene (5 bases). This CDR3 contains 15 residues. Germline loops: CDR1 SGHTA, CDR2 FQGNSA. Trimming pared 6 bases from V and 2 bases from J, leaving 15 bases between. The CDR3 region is CASSSREGPTDTQYF. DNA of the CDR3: TGTGCCAGCAGTTCCCGGGAAGGCCCCACAGATACGCAGTATTTT.

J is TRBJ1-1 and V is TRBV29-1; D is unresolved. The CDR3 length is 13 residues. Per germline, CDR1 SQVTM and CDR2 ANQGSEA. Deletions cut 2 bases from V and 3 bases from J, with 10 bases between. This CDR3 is CSVEPGSDTEAFF. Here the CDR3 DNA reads TGCAGCGTTGAACCGGGGTCGGACACTGAAGCTTTCTTT.

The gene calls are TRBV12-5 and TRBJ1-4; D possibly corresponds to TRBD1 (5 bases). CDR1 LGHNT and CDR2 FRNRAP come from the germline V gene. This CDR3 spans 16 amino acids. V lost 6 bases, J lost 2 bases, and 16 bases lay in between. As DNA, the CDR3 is TGTGCTAGTGGGGTTGAGAGGGGATGGACTAATGAAAAACTGTTTTTT. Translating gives CASGVERGWTNEKLFF.

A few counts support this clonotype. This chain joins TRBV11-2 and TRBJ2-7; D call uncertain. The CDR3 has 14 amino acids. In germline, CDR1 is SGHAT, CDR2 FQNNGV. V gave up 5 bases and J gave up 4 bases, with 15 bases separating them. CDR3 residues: CASSTGRQRYEQYF. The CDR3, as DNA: TGTGCCAGCAGCACCGGCAGGCAGAGGTACGAGCAGTACTTC.

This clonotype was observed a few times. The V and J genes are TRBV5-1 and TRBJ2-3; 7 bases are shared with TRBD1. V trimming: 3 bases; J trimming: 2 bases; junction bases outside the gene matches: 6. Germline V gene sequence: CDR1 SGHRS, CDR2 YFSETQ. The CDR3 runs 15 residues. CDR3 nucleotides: TGCGCCAGCAGCTCGCCGGGACAGACCACAGATACGCAGTATTTT. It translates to CASSSPGQTTDTQYF. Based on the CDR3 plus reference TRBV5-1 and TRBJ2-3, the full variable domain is KAGVTQTPRYLIKTRGQQVTLSCSPISGHRSVSWYQQTPGQGLQFLFEYFSETQRNKGNFPGRFSGRQFSNSRSEMNVSTLELGDSALYLCASSSPGQTTDTQYFGPGTRLTVL.

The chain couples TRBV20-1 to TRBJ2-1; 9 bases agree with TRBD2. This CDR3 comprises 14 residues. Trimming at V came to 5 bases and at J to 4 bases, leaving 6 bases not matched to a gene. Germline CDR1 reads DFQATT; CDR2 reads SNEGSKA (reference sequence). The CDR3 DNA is TGCAGTGCTGGCCCCCTAGCGGGGTACAATGAGCAGTTCTTC. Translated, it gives CSAGPLAGYNEQFF.

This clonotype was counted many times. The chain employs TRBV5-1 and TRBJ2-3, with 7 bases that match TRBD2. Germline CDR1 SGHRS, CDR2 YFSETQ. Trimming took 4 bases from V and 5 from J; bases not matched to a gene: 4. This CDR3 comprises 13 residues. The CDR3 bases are TGCGCCAGCAGCCTGGCGGGAGAAGATACGCAGTATTTT. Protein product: CASSLAGEDTQYF.

In DNA, the CDR3 is TGCAGTGCTGCAAAGGGGGCGGGTTCCACAGATACGCAGTATTTT. Its protein product is CSAAKGAGSTDTQYF. The chain joins TRBV20-1 to TRBJ2-3; 7 bases fit TRBD1. Germline trimming cut 5 bases from V and 2 bases from J; bases unmatched to any gene: 10. The CDR3 runs to 15 residues. CDR1 and CDR2 from the germline V gene are DFQATT and SNEGSKA (reference sequence).

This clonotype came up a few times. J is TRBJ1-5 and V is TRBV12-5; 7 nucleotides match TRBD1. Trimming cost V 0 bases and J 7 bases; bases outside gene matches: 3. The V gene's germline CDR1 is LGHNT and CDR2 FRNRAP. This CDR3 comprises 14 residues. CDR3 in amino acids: CASGLVTGQQPQHF. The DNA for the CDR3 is TGTGCTAGTGGTTTGGTAACGGGACAGCAGCCCCAGCATTTT.

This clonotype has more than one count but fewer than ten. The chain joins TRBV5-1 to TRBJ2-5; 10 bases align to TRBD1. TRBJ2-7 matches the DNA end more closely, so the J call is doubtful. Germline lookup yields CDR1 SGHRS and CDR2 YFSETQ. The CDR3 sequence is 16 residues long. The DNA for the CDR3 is TGCGCCAGCAGCCGGGGACAGGGGATTCTTAGTGGCGAGCAGTACTTC. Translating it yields CASSRGQGILSGEQYF.

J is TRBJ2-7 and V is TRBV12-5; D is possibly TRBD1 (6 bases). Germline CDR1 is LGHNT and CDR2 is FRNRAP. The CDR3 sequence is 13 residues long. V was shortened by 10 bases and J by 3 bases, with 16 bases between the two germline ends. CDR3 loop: CAKTGQNSYEQYF. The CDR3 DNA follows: TGTGCTAAGACAGGACAAAATAGCTACGAGCAGTACTTC.

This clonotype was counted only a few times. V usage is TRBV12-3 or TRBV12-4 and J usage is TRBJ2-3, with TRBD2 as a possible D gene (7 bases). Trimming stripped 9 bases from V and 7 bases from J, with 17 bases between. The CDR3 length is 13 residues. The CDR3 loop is CASLKGGANTQYF. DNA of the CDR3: TGTGCCAGTCTTAAGGGGGGGGCAAATACGCAGTATTTT.

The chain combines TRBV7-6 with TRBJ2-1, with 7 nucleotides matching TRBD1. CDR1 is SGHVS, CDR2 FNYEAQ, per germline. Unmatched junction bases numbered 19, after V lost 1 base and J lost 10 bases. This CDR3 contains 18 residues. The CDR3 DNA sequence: TGTGCCAGCAGCTTAGGACAGGGTTTCGAGCGCCACGCCTACGAGCAGTTCTTC. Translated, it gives CASSLGQGFERHAYEQFF.